This TCR beta chain stems from a study of Graves' ophthalmopathy and Graves' hyperthyroidism. Findings of the study overall: Among expanded thyroid clonotypes above 0.001 frequency, most also occurred in blood. A model built from 13 signatures distinguished ophthalmopathy from stable hyperthyroidism with roughly 90% sensitivity and about 84% specificity.

Excluded were patients with other autoimmune diseases, uncontrolled infections, pregnancy or lactation. For repertoire sequencing, the TCR beta CDR3 regions were amplified from RNA transcripts. Second-round multiplex PCR came after a first-round RT-PCR that employed HTBI primers. TCRdb reanalysed the multiplex PCR reads using MiXCR and keeps one entry per CDR3 protein. The sample contains around 470,000 distinct CDR3 sequences, 13% to 15% of which appear only once. Trimming shortened V by 7 bases and J by 0 bases, and 21 bases separated the two germline ends. The CDR3 spans 17 residues. The germline V gene encodes CDR1 MNHNS and CDR2 SASEGT. This clonotype was found many times. The antigen is unknown.

This chain connects TRBV6-1 to TRBJ1-1; D might be TRBD1 (6 bases). Sequenced input: blood. The sequence was obtained from a woman aged 25 to 39 with Graves' ophthalmopathy. In DNA, the CDR3 is TGTGCCAGCATCAAATCCCTTCATACAGGGCTGAACACTGAAGCTTTCTTT. Protein sequence: CASIKSLHTGLNTEAFF.